This T cell receptor beta chain was obtained from a study of HIV-infected children after antiretroviral therapy interruption. Study overall: Interruption-arm sampling covered weeks 0, 12, interruption end (24 or 48), and about 3 years post-study.

The sample's treatment: PENTA 11 planned treatment interruption arm or continuous ART arm. This clonotype appeared a few times. A 3' RACE protocol on RNA, with unique molecular identifiers, produced the TCR library. One entry per CDR3 protein, called by TCRdb with MiXCR from the 3' RACE reads. The sample records about 89,000 distinct CDR3 sequences, 6.9% being singletons. Germline values: CDR1 SNHLY, CDR2 FYNNEI. The CDR3 loop spans 14 amino acids. V lost 4 bases, J lost 1 base, and 9 bases lay in between. V is TRBV2 and J is TRBJ2-3; tentative D call: TRBD2 (6 bases). The TCR was taken from a pool of human donors with HIV. The specimen was CD45RA+ CD4+ T cells from PBMCs, pooled from several time points, collected from a donor given antiretroviral therapy, either interrupted or continuous. The subset was: naive CD4+ CD45RA+ CD45RO- T cells. This chain's CDR3 is CASSGPGGTDTQYF. CDR3 nucleotide sequence: TGTGCCAGCAGTGGGCCGGGGGGCACAGATACGCAGTATTTT.